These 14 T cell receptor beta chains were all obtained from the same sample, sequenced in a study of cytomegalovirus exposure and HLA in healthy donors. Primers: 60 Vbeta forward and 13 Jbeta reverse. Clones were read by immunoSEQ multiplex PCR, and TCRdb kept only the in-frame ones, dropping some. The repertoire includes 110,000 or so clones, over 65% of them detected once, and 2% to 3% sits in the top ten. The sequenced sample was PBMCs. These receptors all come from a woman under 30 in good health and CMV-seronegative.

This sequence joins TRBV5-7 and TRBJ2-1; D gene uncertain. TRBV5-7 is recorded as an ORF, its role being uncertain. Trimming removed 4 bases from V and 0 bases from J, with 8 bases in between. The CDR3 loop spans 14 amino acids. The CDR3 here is CASSPPTSYNEQFF. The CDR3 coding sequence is TGTGCCAGCAGCCCCCCTACCTCCTACAATGAGCAGTTCTTC.

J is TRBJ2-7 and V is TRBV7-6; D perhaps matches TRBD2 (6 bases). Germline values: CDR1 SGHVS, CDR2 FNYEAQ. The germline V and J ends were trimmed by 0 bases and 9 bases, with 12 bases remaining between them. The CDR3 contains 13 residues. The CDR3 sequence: CASSLAGSGVQYF. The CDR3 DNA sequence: TGTGCCAGCAGCTTAGCCGGGAGCGGAGTGCAGTACTTC.

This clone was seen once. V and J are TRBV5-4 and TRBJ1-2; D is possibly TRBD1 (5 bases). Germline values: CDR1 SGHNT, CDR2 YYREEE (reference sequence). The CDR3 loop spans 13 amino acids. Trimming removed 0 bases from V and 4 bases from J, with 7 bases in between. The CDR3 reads CASSLDRFYGYTF. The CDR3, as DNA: TGTGCCAGCAGCTTGGACAGGTTCTATGGCTACACCTTC.

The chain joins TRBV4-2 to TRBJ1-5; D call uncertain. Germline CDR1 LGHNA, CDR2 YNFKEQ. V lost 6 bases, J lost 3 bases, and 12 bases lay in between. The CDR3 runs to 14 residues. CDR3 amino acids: CASSYTQSNQPQHF. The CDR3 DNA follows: TGTGCCAGCAGTTATACACAGTCCAATCAGCCCCAGCATTTT.

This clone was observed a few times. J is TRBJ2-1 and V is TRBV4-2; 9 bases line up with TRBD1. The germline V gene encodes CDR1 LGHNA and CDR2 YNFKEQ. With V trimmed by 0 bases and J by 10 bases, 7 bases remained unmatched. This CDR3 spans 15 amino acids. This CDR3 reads CASSQEGQGFGEQFF. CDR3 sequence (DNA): TGTGCCAGCAGCCAAGAGGGACAGGGTTTCGGAGAGCAGTTCTTC.

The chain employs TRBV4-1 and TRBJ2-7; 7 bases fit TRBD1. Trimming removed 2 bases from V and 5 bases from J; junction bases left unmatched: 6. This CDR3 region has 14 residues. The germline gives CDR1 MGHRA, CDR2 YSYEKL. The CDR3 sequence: CASSQSYDRDEQYF. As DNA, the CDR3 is TGCGCCAGCAGCCAAAGCTATGACAGGGACGAGCAGTACTTC.

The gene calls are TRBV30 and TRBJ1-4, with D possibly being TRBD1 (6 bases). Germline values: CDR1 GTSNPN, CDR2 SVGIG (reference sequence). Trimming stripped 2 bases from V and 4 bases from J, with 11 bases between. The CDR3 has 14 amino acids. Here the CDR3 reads CAWSRDIGNEKLFF. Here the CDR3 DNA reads TGTGCCTGGAGTAGGGACATCGGTAATGAAAAACTGTTTTTT.

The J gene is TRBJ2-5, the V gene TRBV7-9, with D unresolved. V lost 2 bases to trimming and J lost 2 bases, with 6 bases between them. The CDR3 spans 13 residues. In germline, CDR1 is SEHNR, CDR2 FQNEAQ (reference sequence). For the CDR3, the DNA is TGTGCCAGCAGCTTATTCCAGCAAGAGACCCAGTACTTC. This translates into CASSLFQQETQYF.

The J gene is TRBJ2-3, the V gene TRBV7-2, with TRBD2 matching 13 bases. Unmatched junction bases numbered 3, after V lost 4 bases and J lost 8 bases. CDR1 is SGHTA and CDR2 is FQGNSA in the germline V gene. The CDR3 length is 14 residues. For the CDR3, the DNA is TGTGCCAGCAGCTCGGGGACTAGCGGGATTACGCAGTATTTT. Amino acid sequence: CASSSGTSGITQYF.

The CDR3 here is CSVDQGPSYEQYF. The CDR3 nucleotides read TGCAGCGTTGACCAGGGCCCCTCCTACGAGCAGTACTTC. The chain uses TRBV29-1 and TRBJ2-7, with D possibly being TRBD1 (5 bases). Trimming took 3 bases from V and 0 from J, leaving 9 bases between them. This CDR3 is 13 amino acids long. Germline assignment: CDR1 SQVTM and CDR2 ANQGSEA.

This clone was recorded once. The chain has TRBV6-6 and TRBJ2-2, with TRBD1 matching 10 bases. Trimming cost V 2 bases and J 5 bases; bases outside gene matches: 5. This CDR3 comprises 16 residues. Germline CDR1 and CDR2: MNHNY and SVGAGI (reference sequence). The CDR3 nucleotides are TGTGCCAGCAGTTACCCGACAGGGGGCGCGACCGGGGAGCTGTTTTTT. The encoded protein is CASSYPTGGATGELFF.

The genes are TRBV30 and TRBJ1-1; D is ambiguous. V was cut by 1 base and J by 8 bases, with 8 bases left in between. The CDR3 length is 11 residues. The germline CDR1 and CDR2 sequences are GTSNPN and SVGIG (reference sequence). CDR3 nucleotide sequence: TGTGCCTGGAGTGCCTACAGAGAAGCTTTCTTT. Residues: CAWSAYREAFF. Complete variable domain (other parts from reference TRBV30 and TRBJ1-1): SQTIHQWPATLVQPVGSPLSLECTVEGTSNPNLYWYRQAAGRGLQLLFYSVGIGQISSEVPQNLSASRPQDRQFILSSKKLLLSDSGFYLCAWSAYREAFFGQGTRLTVV.

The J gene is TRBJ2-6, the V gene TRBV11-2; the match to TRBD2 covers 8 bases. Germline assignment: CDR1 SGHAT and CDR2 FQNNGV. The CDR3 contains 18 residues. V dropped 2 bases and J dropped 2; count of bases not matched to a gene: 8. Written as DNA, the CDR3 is TGTGCCAGCAGCTTACGTTTAGCGGGAAATACTGGGGCCAACGTCCTGACTTTC. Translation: CASSLRLAGNTGANVLTF.

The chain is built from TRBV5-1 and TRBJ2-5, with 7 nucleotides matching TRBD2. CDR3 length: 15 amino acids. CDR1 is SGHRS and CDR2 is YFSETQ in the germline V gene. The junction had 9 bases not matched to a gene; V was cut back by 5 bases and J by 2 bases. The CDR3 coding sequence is TGCGCCAGCAGTATTGGGAGTAGCGGGCAAGAGACCCAGTACTTC. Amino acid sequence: CASSIGSSGQETQYF.